Described below is a single TCR beta chain sequence and its context. The target antigen is unknown. The record originates from a study of shared clonotypes between healthy human individuals. Here immunoSEQ multiplex PCR was the method, and the copy in TCRdb shows in-frame clones only, minus some. The profile shows 110,000 or so clones, approximately 70% of them singletons. Germline values: CDR1 SNHLY, CDR2 FYNNEI. Trimming pared 7 bases from V and 1 base from J, leaving 10 bases between. The CDR3 covers 14 residues. Study results and caveats: It was observed that about 5% of naive CD4 clonotypes were shared across a handful of donors.

This sequence joins TRBV2 and TRBJ2-2, with D maybe TRBD1 (6 bases). The clonotype originates from a woman aged 30 to 39 in good health. Sequencing used memory CD8+ T cells sorted from blood. Regarding subset: CD45RO+ cells pooled with CCR7-negative TemRA cells. DNA of the CDR3: TGTGCCAGCAAAAAGGACAGGAACACCGGGGAGCTGTTTTTT. Its protein is CASKKDRNTGELFF.